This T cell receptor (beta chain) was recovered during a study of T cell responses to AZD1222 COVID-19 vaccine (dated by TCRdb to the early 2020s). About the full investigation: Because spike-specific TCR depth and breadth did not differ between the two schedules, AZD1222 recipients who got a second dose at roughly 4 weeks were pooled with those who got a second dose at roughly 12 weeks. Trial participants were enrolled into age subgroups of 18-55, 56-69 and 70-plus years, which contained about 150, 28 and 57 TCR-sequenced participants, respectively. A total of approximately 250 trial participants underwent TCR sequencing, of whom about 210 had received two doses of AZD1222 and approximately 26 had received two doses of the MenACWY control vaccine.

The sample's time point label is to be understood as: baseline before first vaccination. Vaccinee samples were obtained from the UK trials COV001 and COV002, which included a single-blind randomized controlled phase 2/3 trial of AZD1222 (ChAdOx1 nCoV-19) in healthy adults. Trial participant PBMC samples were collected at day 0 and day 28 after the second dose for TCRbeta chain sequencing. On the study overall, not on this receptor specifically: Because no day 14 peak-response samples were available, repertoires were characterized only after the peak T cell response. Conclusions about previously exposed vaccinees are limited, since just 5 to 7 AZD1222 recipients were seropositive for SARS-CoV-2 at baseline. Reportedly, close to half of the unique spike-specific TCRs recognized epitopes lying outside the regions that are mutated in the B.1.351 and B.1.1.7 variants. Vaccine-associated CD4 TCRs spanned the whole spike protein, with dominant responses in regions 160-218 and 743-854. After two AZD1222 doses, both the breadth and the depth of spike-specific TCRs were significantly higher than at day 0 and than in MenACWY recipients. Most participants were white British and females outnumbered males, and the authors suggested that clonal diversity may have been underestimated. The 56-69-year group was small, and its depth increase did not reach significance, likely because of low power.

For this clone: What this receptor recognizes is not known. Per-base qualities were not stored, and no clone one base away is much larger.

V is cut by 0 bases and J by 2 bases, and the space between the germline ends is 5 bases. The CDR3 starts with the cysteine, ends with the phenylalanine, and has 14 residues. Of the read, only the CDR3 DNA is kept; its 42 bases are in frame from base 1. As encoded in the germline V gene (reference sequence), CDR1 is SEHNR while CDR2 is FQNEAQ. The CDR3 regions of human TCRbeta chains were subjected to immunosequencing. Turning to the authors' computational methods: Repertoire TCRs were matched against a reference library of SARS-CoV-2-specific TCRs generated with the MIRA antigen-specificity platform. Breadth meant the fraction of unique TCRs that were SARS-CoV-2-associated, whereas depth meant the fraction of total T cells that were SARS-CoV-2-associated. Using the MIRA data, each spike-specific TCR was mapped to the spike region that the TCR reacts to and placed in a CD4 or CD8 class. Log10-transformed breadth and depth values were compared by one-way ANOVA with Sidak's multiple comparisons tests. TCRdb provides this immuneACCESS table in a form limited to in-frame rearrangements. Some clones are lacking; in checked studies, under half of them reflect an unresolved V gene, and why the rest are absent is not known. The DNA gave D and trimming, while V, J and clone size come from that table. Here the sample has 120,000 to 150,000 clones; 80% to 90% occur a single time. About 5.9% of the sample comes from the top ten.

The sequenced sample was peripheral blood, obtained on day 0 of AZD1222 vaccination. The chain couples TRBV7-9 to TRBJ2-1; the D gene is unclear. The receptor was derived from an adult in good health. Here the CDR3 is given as CASSLAATYNEQFF. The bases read TGTGCCAGCAGCTTAGCAGCGACCTACAATGAGCAGTTCTTC.